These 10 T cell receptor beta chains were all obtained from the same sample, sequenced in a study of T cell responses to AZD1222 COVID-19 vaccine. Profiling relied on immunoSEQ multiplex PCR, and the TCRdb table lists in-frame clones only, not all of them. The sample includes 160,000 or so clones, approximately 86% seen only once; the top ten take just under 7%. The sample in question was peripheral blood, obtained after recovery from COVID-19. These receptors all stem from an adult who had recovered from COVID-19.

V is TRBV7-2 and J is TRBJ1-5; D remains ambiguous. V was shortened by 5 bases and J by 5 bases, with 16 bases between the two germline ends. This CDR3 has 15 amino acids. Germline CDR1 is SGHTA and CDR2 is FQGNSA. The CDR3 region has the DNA TGTGCCAGCAGCCCCCCAAGGGATAAGTATCAGCCCCAGCATTTT. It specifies CASSPPRDKYQPQHF.

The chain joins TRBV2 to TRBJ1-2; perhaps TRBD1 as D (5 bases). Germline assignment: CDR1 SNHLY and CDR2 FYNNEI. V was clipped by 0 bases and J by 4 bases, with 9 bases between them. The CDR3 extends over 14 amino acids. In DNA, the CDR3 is TGTGCCAGCAGTGAAGCCGGGGGGGGCTATGGCTACACCTTC. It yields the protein CASSEAGGGYGYTF.

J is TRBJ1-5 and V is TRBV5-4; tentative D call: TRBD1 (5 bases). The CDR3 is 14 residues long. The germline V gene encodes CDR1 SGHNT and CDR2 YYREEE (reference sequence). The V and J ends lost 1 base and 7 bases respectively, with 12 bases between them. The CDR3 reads CASSLRGAGQPQHF. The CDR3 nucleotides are TGTGCCAGCAGCTTGCGCGGGGCAGGGCAGCCCCAGCATTTT.

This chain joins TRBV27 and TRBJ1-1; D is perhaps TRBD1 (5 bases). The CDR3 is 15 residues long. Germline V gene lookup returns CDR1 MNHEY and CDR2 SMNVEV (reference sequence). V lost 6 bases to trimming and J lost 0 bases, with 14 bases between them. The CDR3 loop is CASRRSGRMNTEAFF. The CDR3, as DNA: TGTGCCAGCAGACGTTCAGGGCGGATGAACACTGAAGCTTTCTTT.

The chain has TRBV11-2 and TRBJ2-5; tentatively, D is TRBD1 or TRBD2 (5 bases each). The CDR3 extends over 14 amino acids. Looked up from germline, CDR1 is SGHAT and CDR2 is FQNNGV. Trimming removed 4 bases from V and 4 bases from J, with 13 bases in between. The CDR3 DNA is TGTGCCAGCAGCTCCCAGGATGGGGGAGAGACCCAGTACTTC. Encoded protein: CASSSQDGGETQYF.

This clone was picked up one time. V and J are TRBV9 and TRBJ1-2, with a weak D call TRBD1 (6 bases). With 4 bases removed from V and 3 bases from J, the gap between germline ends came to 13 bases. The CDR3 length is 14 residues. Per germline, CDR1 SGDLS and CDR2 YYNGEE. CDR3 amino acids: CASSQQTGYYGYTF. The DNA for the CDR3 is TGTGCCAGCAGCCAACAGACAGGATACTATGGCTACACCTTC.

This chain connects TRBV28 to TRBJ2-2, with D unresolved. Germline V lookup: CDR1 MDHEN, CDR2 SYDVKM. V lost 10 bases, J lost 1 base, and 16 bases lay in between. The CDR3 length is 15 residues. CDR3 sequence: CATTRTAMNTGELFF. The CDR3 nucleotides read TGTGCCACTACGAGGACGGCCATGAACACCGGGGAGCTGTTTTTT. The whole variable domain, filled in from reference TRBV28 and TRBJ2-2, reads DVKVTQSSRYLVKRTGEKVFLECVQDMDHENMFWYRQDPGLGLRLIYFSYDVKMKEKGDIPEGYSVSREKKERFSLILESASTNQTSMYLCATTRTAMNTGELFFGEGSRLTVL.

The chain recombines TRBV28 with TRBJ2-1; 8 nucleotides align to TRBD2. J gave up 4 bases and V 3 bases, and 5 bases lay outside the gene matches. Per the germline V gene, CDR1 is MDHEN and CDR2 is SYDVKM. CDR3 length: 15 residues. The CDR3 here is CASSFLGTRYNEQFF. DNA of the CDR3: TGTGCCAGCAGTTTCCTCGGGACTAGGTACAATGAGCAGTTCTTC.

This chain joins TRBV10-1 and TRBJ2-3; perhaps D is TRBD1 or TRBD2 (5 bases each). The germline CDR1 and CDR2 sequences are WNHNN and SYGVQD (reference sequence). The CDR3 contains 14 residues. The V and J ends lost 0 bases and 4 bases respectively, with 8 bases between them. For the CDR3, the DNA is TGCGCCAGCAGTGAGTCGGGACCAGCAGATACGCAGTATTTT. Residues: CASSESGPADTQYF.

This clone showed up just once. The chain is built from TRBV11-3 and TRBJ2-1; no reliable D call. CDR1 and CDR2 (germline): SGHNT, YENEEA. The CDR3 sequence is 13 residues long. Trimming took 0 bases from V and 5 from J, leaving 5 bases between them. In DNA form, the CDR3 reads TGTGCCAGCAGCTTAGAGCGAAACAATGAGCAGTTCTTC. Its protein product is CASSLERNNEQFF.